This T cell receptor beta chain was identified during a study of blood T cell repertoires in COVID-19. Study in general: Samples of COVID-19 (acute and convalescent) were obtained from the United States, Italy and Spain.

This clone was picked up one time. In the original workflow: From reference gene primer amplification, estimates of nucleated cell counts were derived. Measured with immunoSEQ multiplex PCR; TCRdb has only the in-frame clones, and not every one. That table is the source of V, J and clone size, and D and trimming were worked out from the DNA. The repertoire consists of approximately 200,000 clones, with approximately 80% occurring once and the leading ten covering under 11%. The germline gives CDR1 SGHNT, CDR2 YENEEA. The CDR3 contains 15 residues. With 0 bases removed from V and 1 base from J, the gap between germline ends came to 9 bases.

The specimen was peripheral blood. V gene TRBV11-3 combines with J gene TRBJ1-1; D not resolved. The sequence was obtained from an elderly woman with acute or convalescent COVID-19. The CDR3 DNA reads TGTGCCAGCAGCTTAGATACGGGTAAGAACACTGAAGCTTTCTTT. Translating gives CASSLDTGKNTEAFF.